What follows are 8 T cell receptor beta chains derived from one specimen sequenced in a study of OX40 agonist ivuxolimab in advanced cancers. Here immunoSEQ multiplex PCR was the method, and the copy in TCRdb shows in-frame clones only, minus some. The sample records 75,000 to 100,000 clones, about 80% being singletons. This specimen was CD4+ or CD8+ T cells sorted from blood, taken in a trial of the OX40 agonist ivuxolimab. The receptors stem from an adult with an advanced solid tumor such as melanoma, head and neck, liver or kidney cancer.

This chain links TRBV29-1 with TRBJ2-7; 8 positions agree with TRBD1. Losses at the gene ends were 7 bases for V and 4 bases for J; bases not matched to a gene: 9. Germline CDR1 is SQVTM and CDR2 is ANQGSEA. This CDR3 is 13 amino acids long. The CDR3 DNA reads as TGCAGCGCTGGGACAGGCCTAGGGTACGAGCAGTACTTC. Residues: CSAGTGLGYEQYF.

This clone appeared once. This sequence joins TRBV6-6 and TRBJ1-2; 7 bases align to TRBD1. Germline V gene sequence: CDR1 MNHNY, CDR2 SVGAGI (reference sequence). Unmatched junction bases numbered 12, after V lost 6 bases and J lost 2 bases. The CDR3 runs 16 residues. The CDR3 protein is CASSNTRSTGNYGYTF. The CDR3 DNA reads TGTGCCAGCAGCAACACACGTTCGACAGGGAACTATGGCTACACCTTC.

The rearrangement links TRBV7-9 to TRBJ2-2, with D possibly called TRBD1 or TRBD2 (6 bases each). The germline gives CDR1 SEHNR, CDR2 FQNEAQ (reference sequence). The germline V and J ends were trimmed by 8 bases and 5 bases, with 18 bases remaining between them. This CDR3 has 15 amino acids. For the CDR3, the DNA is TGTGCCAGCCGACCCCCGGGGGCAACGACCGGGGAGCTGTTTTTT. Translated: CASRPPGATTGELFF.

The rearrangement links TRBV30 to TRBJ1-1; tentatively, D is TRBD1 (6 bases). CDR3 size: 13 residues. Trimming pared 3 bases from V and 4 bases from J, leaving 12 bases between. Germline V gene sequence: CDR1 GTSNPN, CDR2 SVGIG (reference sequence). The CDR3 reads CAWRTPRGTEAFF. CDR3 in DNA: TGTGCCTGGAGGACCCCCAGGGGCACTGAAGCTTTCTTT. The variable domain in full, with the rest retrieved from reference TRBV30 and TRBJ1-1, is SQTIHQWPATLVQPVGSPLSLECTVEGTSNPNLYWYRQAAGRGLQLLFYSVGIGQISSEVPQNLSASRPQDRQFILSSKKLLLSDSGFYLCAWRTPRGTEAFFGQGTRLTVV.

A single count supports this clone. The chain has TRBV5-4 and TRBJ2-7, with 8 nucleotides matching TRBD1. The CDR3 runs 15 residues. V gave up 1 base and J gave up 3 bases; unmatched junction bases: 6. Germline lookup yields CDR1 SGHNT and CDR2 YYREEE (reference sequence). CDR3 coding DNA: TGTGCCAGCAGCTTGAGGACCGGGACAGGCTACGAGCAGTACTTC. It yields the protein CASSLRTGTGYEQYF.

This rearrangement joins TRBV2 to TRBJ2-3, with 11 bases identical to TRBD1. Germline V gene sequence: CDR1 SNHLY, CDR2 FYNNEI. CDR3 length equals 14 residues. J was trimmed by 6 bases and V by 7 bases; bases with no gene match: 6. CDR3 sequence: CASIPDRGRDTQYF. The CDR3, as DNA: TGTGCCAGCATCCCGGACAGGGGGCGGGATACGCAGTATTTT.

V usage is TRBV12-5 and J usage is TRBJ2-2; unclear D gene. The germline V gene encodes CDR1 LGHNT and CDR2 FRNRAP. The V end was cut by 8 bases, the J end by 5 bases, with 9 bases between. The CDR3 loop spans 12 amino acids. The CDR3 bases are TGTGCTAGTCCTCGAGAGACCGGGGAGCTGTTTTTT. Translation gives CASPRETGELFF.

V usage is TRBV7-9 and J usage is TRBJ1-3; no firm D call. The germline V gene encodes CDR1 SEHNR and CDR2 FQNEAQ (reference sequence). V was pared by 1 base and J by 0 bases, with 7 bases between. The CDR3 runs to 15 residues. The CDR3, as DNA: TGTGCCAGCAGCTTAGGGGCCAGCTCTGGAAACACCATATATTTT. Protein: CASSLGASSGNTIYF.